The entry below describes one T cell receptor (beta chain). This clone qualifies as medium-sized (0.01 to 0.1%). There is no known antigen for this receptor. Base-call qualities are not available, and no considerably larger clone is one nucleotide away. The data are from a study of high-grade serous ovarian cancer treatment subgroups (dated by TCRdb to the early 2020s). With regard to the full study: A mean of roughly 15,000 reads and about 7,500 unique TCR beta rearrangements per sample was generated by sequencing. Each patient contributed one primary tumor and two metastatic tumor samples, giving 75 to 100 samples in total. The study profiled TCR beta repertoires in high-grade serous ovarian cancer patients grouped by complete gross resection or neoadjuvant chemotherapy response under a laparoscopic triage algorithm. Of the approximately 30 patients in the cohort, some ten had no residual disease after primary surgery (R0), some ten were excellent NACT responders, and some ten were poor NACT responders. The full study reports these points: TCR clonal relatedness showed a positive correlation with neoantigen level and a trend toward positive correlation with copy number variation and mutation load from whole-genome sequencing. Because bulk tumor TCR sequencing provided no spatial information, insight into HGSC tumor complexity and diversity was limited. Tumors from the same patient had repertoire similarity ranging from about 0.095 to 0.79, while tumors from different patients showed almost no similarity. TCR repertoire analyses were focused on CDR3, and CDR1 and CDR2 were not analyzed.

The 100 or so tumor samples were subjected to high-throughput TCR profiling using ImmunoSEQ. In the source study's methods: The repertoire diversity metrics included richness (unique productive sequences), clonality, evenness and relatedness, and the Bhattacharyya coefficient was used to measure similarity between samples. In a sensitivity analysis, TCRs with fewer than two reads were excluded, and consistent conclusions were obtained. TCRdb provides this immuneACCESS table in a form limited to in-frame rearrangements. Some clones are lacking; in checked studies, under half of them reflect an unresolved V gene, and why the rest are absent is not known. The V and J calls and the clone size are those of that table, but D and trimming were determined from the DNA. Counted in this sample were 2,500 to 3,500 clones; around 63% of them appeared once. The leading ten clones occupy around 8.9% of the sample.

The germline V and J ends show losses of 3 bases and 2 bases respectively, and no gene match explains 6 bases of the junction. CDR1 and CDR2 are read off the germline V gene (reference sequence) as SGHAT and FQDESV. The CDR3 contains 16 residues, cysteine and phenylalanine counted. The only DNA kept is the CDR3, 48 bases in frame from the first base. Tumor samples were obtained before definitive surgery or chemotherapy. Genomic DNA was extracted by the MD Anderson Biospecimen Extraction Resource, and TCR sequencing was done by the MD Anderson Cancer Genomics Laboratory. The material sequenced was tumor tissue. The rearranged chain carries TRBV11-1 and TRBJ2-7; the junction holds 11 bases that match TRBD2. This clonotype was sampled from a human donor with high-grade serous ovarian cancer. The DNA sequence follows: TGTGCCAGCAGCTTCGCTAGCGGGGGGTACCCCTACGAGCAGTACTTC. It codes for CASSFASGGYPYEQYF.